The 23 T cell receptor beta chains presented below share a single source sample, sequenced in a study of long-term antiretroviral therapy in people with HIV. Running of the v3.0 immunoSEQ assay took place at survey level. Some clones are missing from TCRdb's copy, which holds only in-frame ones; the method was immunoSEQ multiplex PCR. The data show about 20,000 clones, with 90% seen just once and roughly 10% held by the top ten. The sample in question was unsorted PBMCs, obtained nearly 4.5 years before starting antiretroviral therapy. The origin of the receptors is a woman aged 30 to 39 with HIV.

V and J are TRBV4-1 and TRBJ2-7; 10 bases align to TRBD1. J was trimmed by 1 base and V by 2 bases; bases with no gene match: 5. CDR1 is MGHRA, CDR2 YSYEKL, per germline. The CDR3 is 16 amino acids. CDR3 bases: TGCGCCAGCAGCCAACCCGGGACAGGGGTATCCTACGAGCAGTACTTC. Amino acids: CASSQPGTGVSYEQYF.

This rearrangement joins TRBV12-5 to TRBJ2-2; D remains ambiguous. The CDR3 consists of 13 residues. V lost 4 bases and J lost 5, with 8 bases in between. Germline V CDR1 and CDR2: LGHNT, FRNRAP. CDR3 nucleotides: TGTGCTAGTGGTTCTTACGTTACCGGGGAGCTGTTTTTT. This gives the protein CASGSYVTGELFF.

The V and J genes are TRBV11-3 and TRBJ2-1; D remains unclear. Germline-derived CDR1 and CDR2 are SGHNT and YENEEA. There are 12 residues in the CDR3. V was cut by 0 bases and J by 9 bases, with 6 bases left in between. CDR3 sequence reads: CASSLDWGEQFF. The CDR3 DNA follows: TGTGCCAGCAGCTTAGATTGGGGTGAGCAGTTCTTC.

The rearrangement links TRBV29-1 to TRBJ2-2; D might be TRBD2 (7 bases). Trimming removed 5 bases from V and 2 bases from J, with 18 bases in between. The CDR3 consists of 16 residues. Germline V gene lookup returns CDR1 SQVTM and CDR2 ANQGSEA. Written as DNA, the CDR3 is TGCAGCGTTTTCAGGGGAGGGTATGGAAACACCGGGGAGCTGTTTTTT. Protein sequence: CSVFRGGYGNTGELFF.

The V gene is TRBV30, the J gene TRBJ2-7; D not certain. The V end lost 3 bases, the J end lost 4 bases, and 16 bases lay between the germline ends. CDR1 is GTSNPN, CDR2 SVGIG, per germline (reference sequence). The CDR3 spans 14 residues. The CDR3 is CAWRHQLPSYEQYF. In nucleotides, the CDR3 is TGTGCCTGGAGACATCAACTCCCCTCTTACGAGCAGTACTTC.

This clone is a singleton in its sample. The V and J genes are TRBV27 and TRBJ2-1, with 8 positions matching TRBD1. After removal of 5 bases from V and 6 bases from J, the junction contained 6 bases not matched to a gene. The CDR3 loop spans 14 amino acids. Per the germline V gene, CDR1 is MNHEY and CDR2 is SMNVEV (reference sequence). The CDR3 DNA reads as TGTGCCAGCAGTCGGACAGGGAAGCGCAATGAGCAGTTCTTC. It is translated as CASSRTGKRNEQFF.

V and J are TRBV15 and TRBJ2-3, with 10 bases that match TRBD2. Looked up from germline, CDR1 is LNHNV and CDR2 is YYDKDF (reference sequence). The CDR3 loop spans 15 amino acids. V lost 2 bases and J lost 1; bases outside the gene matches: 0. CDR3 sequence reads: CATSRLAGGTDTQYF. DNA of the CDR3: TGTGCCACCAGCAGACTAGCGGGGGGCACAGATACGCAGTATTTT.

The gene calls are TRBV4-3 and TRBJ2-3; 10 bases match TRBD1. Germline CDR1 reads LGHNA; CDR2 reads YSLEER. The CDR3 has 17 amino acids. After removal of 2 bases from V and 3 bases from J, the junction contained 8 bases not matched to a gene. The DNA of the CDR3 is TGCGCCAGCAGCCAAACCACCCCGGGACAGGGGACAGATACGCAGTATTTT. Residues: CASSQTTPGQGTDTQYF.

The chain recombines TRBV19 with TRBJ1-6; no definite D call. This CDR3 is built from 15 residues. Germline assignment: CDR1 LNHDA and CDR2 SQIVND (reference sequence). Between the trimmed V and J ends, which lost 4 bases and 4 bases, there was a span of 11 bases. The CDR3 sequence is CASSRRVRYNSPLHF. CDR3 bases: TGTGCCAGTAGTAGGAGGGTACGGTATAATTCACCCCTCCACTTT.

The gene calls are TRBV27 and TRBJ1-6; D is possibly TRBD1 (5 bases). V was pared by 6 bases and J by 11 bases, with 11 bases between. The CDR3 totals 12 residues. Per germline, CDR1 MNHEY and CDR2 SMNVEV (reference sequence). The CDR3 nucleotides read TGTGCCAGCAGGGAGGGACTTACACCCCTCCACTTT. Encoded protein: CASREGLTPLHF.

This sequence joins TRBV4-3 and TRBJ1-5; D is unclear. The V gene lost 0 bases and the J gene lost 1 base, with 7 bases spanning the gap. Looked up from germline, CDR1 is LGHNA and CDR2 is YSLEER. The CDR3 contains 15 residues. DNA of the CDR3: TGCGCCAGCAGCCAAGATTTGTACAGCAATCAGCCCCAGCATTTT. It specifies CASSQDLYSNQPQHF.

This chain links TRBV5-6 with TRBJ1-2, with D possibly matching TRBD1 (5 bases). The CDR3 contains 17 residues. The germline V gene encodes CDR1 SGHDT and CDR2 YYEEEE. The germline V and J ends were trimmed by 10 bases and 0 bases, with 25 bases remaining between them. The CDR3 protein is CAGGIGGSIPSNYGYTF. The CDR3 DNA follows: TGTGCCGGAGGCATTGGGGGGAGTATCCCATCTAACTATGGCTACACCTTC.

The CDR3 bases are TGTGCCAGCAGTGGATGGGATGCGGGGGGGCTGGATACGCAGTATTTT. It codes for CASSGWDAGGLDTQYF. The J gene is TRBJ2-3, the V gene TRBV25-1; 9 bases are shared with TRBD2. Trimming removed 4 bases from V and 6 bases from J; junction bases left unmatched: 11. The CDR3 totals 16 residues. The V gene's germline CDR1 is MGHDK and CDR2 SYGVNS.

This clone has a single count. CDR3 sequence reads: CASRLSGTVGEKLFF. The CDR3, as DNA: TGCGCCAGCAGACTTTCCGGGACAGTCGGTGAAAAACTGTTTTTT. The rearrangement links TRBV10-2 to TRBJ1-4, with 7 bases aligning to TRBD1. Germline lookup yields CDR1 WSHSY and CDR2 SAAADI. The ends lost 6 bases at V and 7 bases at J; junction bases unmatched: 11. The CDR3 runs to 15 residues.

This clone occurred once. The J gene is TRBJ2-5, the V gene TRBV6-6; no clear D gene. Germline CDR1 and CDR2: MNHNY and SVGAGI (reference sequence). V was shortened by 0 bases and J by 2 bases, with 7 bases between the two germline ends. The CDR3 consists of 14 residues. The CDR3 loop reads CASSYSTHQETQYF. The CDR3 DNA reads TGTGCCAGCAGTTACTCGACCCATCAAGAGACCCAGTACTTC.

The chain joins TRBV14 to TRBJ1-1, with 11 positions matching TRBD1. The germline gives CDR1 SGHDN, CDR2 FVKESK. This CDR3 is built from 16 residues. The junction had 9 bases not matched to a gene; V was cut back by 3 bases and J by 6 bases. The CDR3 region is CASSQRDRGGYPEAFF. The DNA of the CDR3 is TGTGCCAGCAGCCAGAGGGACAGGGGGGGATACCCTGAAGCTTTCTTT.

This clone showed up just a few times. CDR3 region: CAWGRQGANQPQHF. CDR3 DNA: TGTGCCTGGGGGAGACAGGGGGCAAATCAGCCCCAGCATTTT. The chain employs TRBV30 and TRBJ1-5, with 10 positions matching TRBD1. From germline, CDR1 is GTSNPN and CDR2 SVGIG (reference sequence). This CDR3 has 14 amino acids. V lost 5 bases and J lost 4; bases outside the gene matches: 5.

The gene calls are TRBV7-2 and TRBJ1-5, with 9 bases identical to TRBD1. Germline assignment: CDR1 SGHTA and CDR2 FQGNSA. The CDR3 is 16 residues long. V lost 3 bases, J lost 6 bases, and 9 bases stayed unmatched. CDR3 residues: CASSFLQGARVQPQHF. CDR3 DNA sequence: TGTGCCAGCAGCTTTCTACAGGGGGCGCGGGTTCAGCCCCAGCATTTT.

The V and J genes are TRBV7-2 and TRBJ1-2; D possibly corresponds to TRBD1 (5 bases). V was trimmed by 3 bases and J by 7 bases, leaving 9 bases between them. This CDR3 is built from 12 residues. Germline V lookup: CDR1 SGHTA, CDR2 FQGNSA. Written as DNA, the CDR3 is TGTGCCAGCAGCTTCTATGGGGGTGGCTACACCTTC. It encodes CASSFYGGGYTF.

The chain links TRBV5-1 to TRBJ1-1; D not resolved. The germline gives CDR1 SGHRS, CDR2 YFSETQ. Trimming pared 2 bases from V and 1 base from J, leaving 9 bases between. This CDR3 is built from 14 residues. CDR3 residues: CASSFTRANTEAFF. The CDR3, as DNA: TGCGCCAGCAGCTTTACAAGAGCGAACACTGAAGCTTTCTTT. Based on the CDR3 plus reference TRBV5-1 and TRBJ1-1, the full variable domain is KAGVTQTPRYLIKTRGQQVTLSCSPISGHRSVSWYQQTPGQGLQFLFEYFSETQRNKGNFPGRFSGRQFSNSRSEMNVSTLELGDSALYLCASSFTRANTEAFFGQGTRLTVV.

The J gene is TRBJ1-2, the V gene TRBV5-8, with unresolved D. Germline CDR1 reads SGHTS; CDR2 reads YDEGEE. V was clipped by 2 bases and J by 7 bases, with 6 bases between them. There are 11 residues in the CDR3. CDR3 nucleotides: TGTGCCAGCAGCTTCACTGGTGGCTACACCTTC. This gives the protein CASSFTGGYTF.

The J gene is TRBJ2-1, the V gene TRBV27, with D possibly being TRBD2 (5 bases). Trimming stripped 4 bases from V and 2 bases from J, with 6 bases between. This CDR3 region has 13 residues. The V gene's germline CDR1 is MNHEY and CDR2 SMNVEV (reference sequence). The CDR3 here is CASSWRPYNEQFF. The CDR3 region has the DNA TGTGCCAGCAGTTGGAGGCCCTACAATGAGCAGTTCTTC.

The V call is TRBV28, the J call TRBJ2-2, with 7 nucleotides matching TRBD2. CDR3 length equals 11 residues. Germline V CDR1 and CDR2: MDHEN, SYDVKM. After removal of 11 bases from V and 6 bases from J, the junction contained 3 bases not matched to a gene. CDR3 in amino acids: CAGEGAGELFF. The CDR3 region has the DNA TGTGCCGGGGAGGGAGCCGGGGAGCTGTTTTTT.